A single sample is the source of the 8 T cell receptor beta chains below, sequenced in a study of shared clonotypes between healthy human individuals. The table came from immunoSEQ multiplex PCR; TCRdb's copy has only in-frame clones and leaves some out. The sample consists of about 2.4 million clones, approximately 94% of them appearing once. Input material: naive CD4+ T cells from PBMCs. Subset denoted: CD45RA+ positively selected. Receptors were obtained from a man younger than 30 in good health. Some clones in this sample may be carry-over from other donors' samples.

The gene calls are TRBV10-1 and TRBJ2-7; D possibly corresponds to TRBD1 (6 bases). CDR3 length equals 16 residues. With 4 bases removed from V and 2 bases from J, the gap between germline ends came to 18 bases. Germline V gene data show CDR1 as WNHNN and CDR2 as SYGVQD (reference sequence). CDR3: CASSGGRSGSPYEQYF. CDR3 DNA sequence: TGCGCCAGCAGTGGGGGGCGCAGCGGATCCCCCTACGAGCAGTACTTC.

The DNA of the CDR3 is TGTGCCAGCACGAACTTACAGGGCCCCAATCAGCCCCAGCATTTT. Encoded protein: CASTNLQGPNQPQHF. This rearrangement joins TRBV18 to TRBJ1-5, with D perhaps TRBD1 (6 bases). The germline V gene encodes CDR1 KGHSH and CDR2 LQKENI. V lost 8 bases and J 3 bases, leaving 17 bases between the germline ends. This CDR3 contains 15 residues.

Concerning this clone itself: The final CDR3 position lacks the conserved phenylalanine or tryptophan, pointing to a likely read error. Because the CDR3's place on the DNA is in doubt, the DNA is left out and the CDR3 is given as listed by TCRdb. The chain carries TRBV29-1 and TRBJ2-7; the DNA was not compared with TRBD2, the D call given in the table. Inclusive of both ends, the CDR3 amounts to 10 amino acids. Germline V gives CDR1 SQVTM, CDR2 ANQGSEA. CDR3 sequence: CSVVVVPSGD.

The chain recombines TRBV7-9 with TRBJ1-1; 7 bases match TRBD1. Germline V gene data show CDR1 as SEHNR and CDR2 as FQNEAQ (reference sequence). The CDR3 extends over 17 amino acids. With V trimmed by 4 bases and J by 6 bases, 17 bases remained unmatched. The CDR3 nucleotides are TGTGCCAGCAGCTCTTTCCCCCTCGGGACAGCCTTGCCTGAAGCTTTCTTT. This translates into CASSSFPLGTALPEAFF.

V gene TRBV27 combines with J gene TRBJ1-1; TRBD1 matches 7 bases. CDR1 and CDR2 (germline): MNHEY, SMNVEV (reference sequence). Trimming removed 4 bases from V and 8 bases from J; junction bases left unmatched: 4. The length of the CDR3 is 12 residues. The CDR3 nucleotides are TGTGCCAGCAGTTCCCAGGGGGGAGAAGCTTTCTTT. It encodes CASSSQGGEAFF.

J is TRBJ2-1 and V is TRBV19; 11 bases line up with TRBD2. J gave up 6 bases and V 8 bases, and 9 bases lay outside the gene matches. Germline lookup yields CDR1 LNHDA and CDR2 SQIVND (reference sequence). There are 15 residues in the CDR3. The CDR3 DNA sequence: TGTGCCAGTCATAGCGGGAGGGCCGGGAGCAATGAGCAGTTCTTC. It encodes CASHSGRAGSNEQFF.

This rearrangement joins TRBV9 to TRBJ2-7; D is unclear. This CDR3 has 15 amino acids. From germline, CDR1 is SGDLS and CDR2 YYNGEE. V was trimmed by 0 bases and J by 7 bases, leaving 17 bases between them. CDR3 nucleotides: TGTGCCAGCAGCGTAGGCATAGTTTCCTTCCCAGAGCAGTACTTC. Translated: CASSVGIVSFPEQYF.

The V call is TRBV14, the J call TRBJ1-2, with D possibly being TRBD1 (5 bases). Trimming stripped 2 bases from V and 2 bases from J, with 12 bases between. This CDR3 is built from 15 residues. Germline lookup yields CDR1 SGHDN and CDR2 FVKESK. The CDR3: CASSQPGPENYGYTF. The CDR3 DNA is TGTGCCAGCAGCCAACCGGGACCGGAAAACTATGGCTACACCTTC.